This TCR beta chain was found in a study of graft-versus-host responses after intestinal transplantation. Study overall: The whole recipient group had anti-thymocyte globulin induction followed by tacrolimus and steroids for about three years.

The CDR3 has 13 residues. CDR1 and CDR2 from the germline V gene are MNHNY and SVGAGI (reference sequence). In the case of this clone: Antigen unknown. The junction departs from the called germline gene at one end, perhaps through a read error.

The assay was immunoSEQ multiplex PCR, and TCRdb's table has in-frame clones only and misses some. This sample carries 90,000 to 120,000 clones, approximately 88% of them seen once, and the ten largest clones take 0.71%. Overall study findings and caveats: Across patients carrying graft-donor T cell macrochimerism, allografts held high graft-versus-host to host-versus-graft clonal ratios.

V and J are TRBV6-6 and TRBJ1-1, with no clear D. This TCR derives from a human donor who was the organ donor for an intestinal transplant. The starting material was unstimulated CD4+ T cells sorted from spleen or lymph node cells, obtained before transplant. The DNA of the CDR3 is TGTGCCAGCAGTTACTTTAAGAACGCTGAAGCTTTCTTT. Translated, it gives CASSYFKNAEAFF.